The next 29 T cell receptor beta chains were all read from a single sample in a study of CD8 T cells in ankylosing spondylitis. TCRdb analysed the 5' RACE reads with MiXCR anew, one entry per CDR3 protein. The data hold around 490,000 distinct CDR3 sequences, with approximately 5% observed a single time. These receptors have no known antigen. Findings of the study overall: Ankylosing spondylitis blood appeared to carry a characteristic TCR beta motif of roughly 8 highly homologous variants.

Sequenced input: blood, either unsorted or a sorted T cell fraction (not recorded which). The receptor set was obtained from a male donor with ankylosing spondylitis.

This clonotype was counted many times. V gene TRBV20-1 combines with J gene TRBJ1-1, with TRBD1 matching 9 bases. The CDR3 runs 14 residues. CDR1 and CDR2 (germline): DFQATT, SNEGSKA (reference sequence). With 3 bases clipped from V and 5 bases from J, the junction kept 7 bases outside the gene matches. DNA for the CDR3: TGCAGTGCTAGTCGAGACAGGGGGTCGACTGAAGCTTTCTTT. It yields the protein CSASRDRGSTEAFF.

This clonotype has at least ten counts. The rearrangement links TRBV20-1 to TRBJ2-1; 8 bases align to TRBD2. Germline V CDR1 and CDR2: DFQATT, SNEGSKA (reference sequence). Trimming removed 1 base from V and 0 bases from J; junction bases left unmatched: 8. CDR3 length equals 17 residues. CDR3 protein: CSARGDSGDSSYNEQFF. CDR3 bases: TGCAGTGCTAGAGGGGATAGCGGGGATAGCTCCTACAATGAGCAGTTCTTC.

This chain connects TRBV18 to TRBJ1-1; D remains ambiguous. Germline V gene lookup returns CDR1 KGHSH and CDR2 LQKENI. V gave up 5 bases and J gave up 1 base, with 14 bases separating them. CDR3 length: 15 residues. The CDR3 sequence: CASSFVGTTNTEAFF. CDR3 bases: TGTGCCAGCTCATTTGTAGGCACTACGAACACTGAAGCTTTCTTT.

This clonotype was found many times. V is TRBV27 and J is TRBJ2-7; the match to TRBD2 covers 12 bases. CDR1 is MNHEY, CDR2 SMNVEV, per germline (reference sequence). The ends lost 5 bases at V and 5 bases at J; junction bases unmatched: 10. This CDR3 region has 16 residues. CDR3: CASSTGLAGGRHEQYF. CDR3 DNA: TGTGCCAGCAGTACGGGGCTAGCGGGAGGGCGGCACGAGCAGTACTTC.

This clonotype showed up just a few times. The chain is built from TRBV6-2 or TRBV6-3 and TRBJ2-7, with D perhaps TRBD1 (5 bases). The germline gives CDR1 MNHEY, CDR2 SVGEGT. The CDR3 sequence is 12 residues long. V lost 4 bases and J lost 3, with 7 bases in between. CDR3 sequence: CASSLQDYEQYF. As DNA, the CDR3 is TGTGCCAGCAGTTTACAGGACTACGAGCAGTACTTC.

The sample holds many counts of this clonotype. The chain uses TRBV3-1 and TRBJ1-2; a weak D match, TRBD1 (6 bases). The length of the CDR3 is 15 residues. The germline V gene has CDR1 LGHDT and CDR2 YNNKEL (reference sequence). V lost 2 bases to trimming and J lost 4 bases, with 14 bases between them. The CDR3 coding sequence is TGTGCCAGCAGCCAAAGCAGGGGCGTTCTCTATGGCTACACCTTC. This encodes CASSQSRGVLYGYTF.

This clonotype came up many times. The gene calls are TRBV7-2 and TRBJ2-5; no clear D gene. The CDR3 covers 15 residues. The V end lost 1 base, the J end lost 2 bases, and 11 bases lay between the germline ends. The germline CDR1 and CDR2 sequences are SGHTA and FQGNSA. In DNA form, the CDR3 reads TGTGCCAGCAGCTTAGATGAAGGACGGCAAGAGACCCAGTACTTC. Protein: CASSLDEGRQETQYF.

In its sample, this clonotype was seen many times. This sequence joins TRBV24-1 and TRBJ2-2, with 8 bases fitting TRBD1. CDR3 length: 14 amino acids. Germline trimming cut 8 bases from V and 1 base from J; bases unmatched to any gene: 2. The germline CDR1 and CDR2 sequences are KGHDR and SFDVKD. CDR3 amino acids: CATTGTGNTGELFF. CDR3 nucleotide sequence: TGTGCCACCACCGGGACAGGGAACACCGGGGAGCTGTTTTTT.

This clonotype occurred many times. The J gene is TRBJ1-1, the V gene TRBV5-1, with D possibly being TRBD1 (6 bases). The CDR3 length is 15 residues. V gave up 4 bases and J gave up 1 base, with 14 bases separating them. CDR1 is SGHRS, CDR2 YFSETQ, per germline. CDR3 nucleotides: TGCGCCAGCAGCAAAGCTCTACAGGGGAACACTGAAGCTTTCTTT. It is translated as CASSKALQGNTEAFF.

This clonotype appeared many times. The genes are TRBV29-1 and TRBJ2-3; 14 bases are a match to TRBD2. This CDR3 is 18 amino acids long. CDR1 SQVTM and CDR2 ANQGSEA come from the germline V gene. V lost 6 bases and J lost 1; bases outside the gene matches: 12. Here the CDR3 reads CSVAPGLAGVGGTDTQYF. The CDR3 nucleotides read TGCAGCGTCGCGCCGGGACTAGCGGGAGTAGGAGGCACAGATACGCAGTATTTT.

About this clonotype: Just one base apart from a much larger clone, this may be a read error. The chain employs TRBV7-7 and TRBJ2-3; D unclear. Germline assignment: CDR1 SSHAT and CDR2 FNYEAQ (reference sequence). The CDR3 spans 13 residues. For the CDR3, the DNA is TGTGCTAGCAGCCCGAGATCCGGAGCTACGCAGTATTTT. It encodes CASSPRSGATQYF.

The chain has TRBV6-1 and TRBJ2-2; TRBD1 is a possible D gene (6 bases). Trimming left V 6 bases short and J 6 bases short, with 20 bases between. Germline V CDR1 and CDR2: MNHNS, SASEGT. The CDR3 is 16 amino acids. The CDR3 is CASRRPLTGIPGELFF. The CDR3 region has the DNA TGTGCCAGCAGACGACCGCTCACAGGGATACCCGGGGAGCTGTTTTTT.

This clonotype was found many times. The chain joins TRBV10-3 to TRBJ2-7; 9 nucleotides agree with TRBD2. The CDR3 has 14 residues. From germline, CDR1 is ENHRY and CDR2 SYGVKD. With 4 bases clipped from V and 5 bases from J, the junction kept 6 bases outside the gene matches. This chain's CDR3 is CAISVLAGEHEQYF. The CDR3 region has the DNA TGTGCCATCAGTGTGTTAGCGGGAGAGCACGAGCAGTACTTC.

Only a few counts were recorded for this clonotype. The chain joins TRBV7-2 to TRBJ1-5, with D maybe TRBD1 (5 bases). Trimming cost V 5 bases and J 8 bases, with 13 bases left between them. The length of the CDR3 is 13 residues. CDR1 is SGHTA and CDR2 is FQGNSA in the germline V gene. The CDR3 is CASSRDRREPQHF. CDR3 nucleotide sequence: TGTGCCAGCAGCCGGGACCGGCGGGAGCCCCAGCATTTT. Full variable domain (rest looked up from reference TRBV7-2 and TRBJ1-5): GAGVSQSPSNKVTEKGKDVELRCDPISGHTALYWYRQSLGQGLEFLIYFQGNSAPDKSGLPSDRFSAERTGGSVSTLTIQRTQQEDSAVYLCASSRDRREPQHFGDGTRLSIL.

The genes are TRBV3-1 and TRBJ2-7; D remains ambiguous. CDR3 size: 15 residues. Germline lookup yields CDR1 LGHDT and CDR2 YNNKEL (reference sequence). Trimming left V 0 bases short and J 2 bases short, with 11 bases between. The CDR3 protein is CASSQDLSVTYEQYF. The CDR3 region has the DNA TGTGCCAGCAGCCAAGATCTGAGCGTCACCTACGAGCAGTACTTC.

This clonotype was seen a few times. The V and J genes are TRBV9 and TRBJ2-5, with 9 bases fitting TRBD2. The J segment lost 5 bases and the V segment lost 3 bases, leaving 17 bases of the junction unmatched. Germline V CDR1 and CDR2: SGDLS, YYNGEE. The CDR3 has 18 residues. The CDR3 DNA follows: TGTGCCAGCAGCGCAAAAGGCGGACTAGCGCGATCTCGGGAGACCCAGTACTTC. As protein: CASSAKGGLARSRETQYF. The whole variable domain, remainder taken from reference TRBV9 and TRBJ2-5, is DSGVTQTPKHLITATGQRVTLRCSPRSGDLSVYWYQQSLDQGLQFLIQYYNGEERAKGNILERFSAQQFPDLHSELNLSSLELGDSALYFCASSAKGGLARSRETQYFGPGTRLLVL.

In its sample, this clonotype was seen many times. V and J are TRBV20-1 and TRBJ2-3; TRBD1 is a possible D gene (5 bases). Germline CDR1 reads DFQATT; CDR2 reads SNEGSKA (reference sequence). V lost 2 bases and J 10 bases, leaving 22 bases between the germline ends. This CDR3 region has 15 residues. In DNA, the CDR3 is TGCAGTGCTAGACCGCCTGACAGTCCCAGTATTTCGCAGTATTTT. It is translated as CSARPPDSPSISQYF.

At least ten counts were recorded for this clonotype. The chain employs TRBV15 and TRBJ2-3; a weak D match, TRBD2 (5 bases). Trimming left V 0 bases short and J 2 bases short, with 12 bases between. The CDR3 consists of 16 residues. Germline lookup yields CDR1 LNHNV and CDR2 YYDKDF (reference sequence). This CDR3 is CATSRDPRTFTDTQYF. The DNA for the CDR3 is TGTGCCACCAGCAGAGACCCCCGGACTTTCACAGATACGCAGTATTTT. Full variable domain (missing parts from reference TRBV15 and TRBJ2-3): DAMVIQNPRYQVTQFGKPVTLSCSQTLNHNVMYWYQQKSSQAPKLLFHYYDKDFNNEADTPDNFQSRRPNTSFCFLDIRSPGLGDTAMYLCATSRDPRTFTDTQYFGPGTRLTVL.

This clonotype was seen ten or more times. V gene TRBV20-1 combines with J gene TRBJ1-1, with D possibly matching TRBD1 (5 bases). The CDR3 spans 15 residues. V was trimmed by 0 bases and J by 5 bases, leaving 16 bases between them. The germline V gene encodes CDR1 DFQATT and CDR2 SNEGSKA (reference sequence). CDR3 sequence reads: CSARDVPGRGTEAFF. The CDR3 DNA sequence: TGCAGTGCTAGAGATGTCCCAGGGAGAGGAACTGAAGCTTTCTTT.

This clonotype showed up many times. This chain connects TRBV10-3 to TRBJ2-1; 8 bases line up with TRBD1. V shed 0 bases, J shed 6 bases, and the junction held 7 bases outside the gene matches. Germline V gene sequence: CDR1 ENHRY, CDR2 SYGVKD. This CDR3 is built from 16 residues. The CDR3 nucleotides are TGTGCCATCAGTGAGTCAAGGAGACAGGGGAGCAATGAGCAGTTCTTC. Its translation: CAISESRRQGSNEQFF.

This clonotype was recorded at least ten times. This chain links TRBV5-1 with TRBJ2-2; 7 positions match TRBD1. CDR3 length equals 15 residues. J was trimmed by 3 bases and V by 4 bases; bases with no gene match: 6. The germline gives CDR1 SGHRS, CDR2 YFSETQ. The CDR3 loop is CASSPRQGYTGELFF. CDR3 nucleotide sequence: TGCGCCAGCAGCCCACGACAGGGTTACACCGGGGAGCTGTTTTTT.

This clonotype has ten or more counts. The rearrangement joins TRBV4-1 to TRBJ1-6; 11 nucleotides agree with TRBD1. J gave up 10 bases and V 0 bases, and 8 bases lay outside the gene matches. The germline V gene has CDR1 MGHRA and CDR2 YSYEKL. CDR3 length: 17 amino acids. This chain's CDR3 is CASSQDGRGQGASPLHF. In DNA form, the CDR3 reads TGCGCCAGCAGCCAAGATGGGAGAGGACAGGGGGCCTCACCCCTCCACTTT.

The chain carries TRBV28 and TRBJ1-6, with 7 nucleotides matching TRBD1. V was pared by 10 bases and J by 10 bases, with 13 bases of the junction left unmatched. This CDR3 region has 14 residues. The germline V gene has CDR1 MDHEN and CDR2 SYDVKM. CDR3 sequence reads: CAISPGGEHSPLHF. Here the CDR3 DNA reads TGTGCCATCTCCCCAGGGGGGGAACACTCACCCCTCCACTTT.

This clonotype was recorded many times. This chain joins TRBV20-1 and TRBJ1-1; 7 bases fit TRBD1. Trimming removed 1 base from V and 10 bases from J; junction bases left unmatched: 9. Germline values: CDR1 DFQATT, CDR2 SNEGSKA (reference sequence). CDR3 length: 13 amino acids. CDR3 in amino acids: CSARVSGGALAFF. CDR3 nucleotide sequence: TGCAGTGCTAGAGTGTCAGGGGGAGCGCTAGCTTTCTTT.

This clonotype has a count of ten or more. This chain connects TRBV5-1 to TRBJ2-1; D possibly corresponds to TRBD2 (5 bases). Germline V gene sequence: CDR1 SGHRS, CDR2 YFSETQ. This CDR3 spans 16 amino acids. Trimming shortened V by 2 bases and J by 0 bases, and 12 bases separated the two germline ends. The CDR3 reads CASSLERTRSYNEQFF. The CDR3 DNA sequence: TGCGCCAGCAGCTTAGAGCGGACCCGCTCCTACAATGAGCAGTTCTTC.

This clonotype was found many times. V and J are TRBV12-3 or TRBV12-4 and TRBJ2-1, with D perhaps matching TRBD1 (5 bases). Trimming removed 3 bases at V and 2 bases at J, with 11 bases between. This CDR3 spans 15 amino acids. The DNA for the CDR3 is TGTGCCAGCAGTTTCAATGCAGGGCCCTACAATGAGCAGTTCTTC. Encoded protein: CASSFNAGPYNEQFF.

The chain uses TRBV27 and TRBJ2-2; no firm D call. V shed 0 bases and J shed 7 bases, with 9 bases lying between them. There are 14 residues in the CDR3. Germline V gene sequence: CDR1 MNHEY, CDR2 SMNVEV (reference sequence). The CDR3 DNA reads TGTGCCAGCAGTTTATCGCTAGTCAGCGGGGAGCTGTTTTTT. Residues: CASSLSLVSGELFF.

This clonotype was seen ten or more times. V gene TRBV5-6 combines with J gene TRBJ2-1; tentatively, D is TRBD1 (6 bases). The germline V gene encodes CDR1 SGHDT and CDR2 YYEEEE. This CDR3 has 13 residues. Trimming removed 4 bases at V and 9 bases at J, with 14 bases between. The CDR3 region is CASSLGQLSEQFF. For the CDR3, the DNA is TGTGCCAGCAGCCTCGGACAGTTATCTGAGCAGTTCTTC.

This clonotype was seen ten or more times. This chain links TRBV20-1 with TRBJ2-3; TRBD1 agrees at 7 bases. The CDR3 covers 15 residues. After removal of 6 bases from V and 6 bases from J, the junction contained 15 bases not matched to a gene. Germline V gene lookup returns CDR1 DFQATT and CDR2 SNEGSKA (reference sequence). CDR3 sequence reads: CSASLTGAAWDTQYF. The CDR3 DNA sequence: TGCAGTGCCTCCCTCACAGGGGCCGCCTGGGATACGCAGTATTTT.